The 10 T cell receptor beta chains below all came from one sample that was sequenced in a study of shared clonotypes between healthy human individuals. TCRdb's table, derived via immunoSEQ multiplex PCR, lists solely in-frame clones and lacks some. The repertoire holds 1,500,000 or so clones, with approximately 96% as singletons. The sample comprised naive CD4+ T cells sorted from blood. The subset: CD45RA+ positively selected. These receptors all stem from a man aged 30-40 years in good health.

V is TRBV7-3 and J is TRBJ2-1; TRBD2 aligns across 10 bases. V gave up 3 bases and J gave up 6 bases; unmatched junction bases: 11. Germline V gives CDR1 SGHTA, CDR2 FQGTGA. This CDR3 contains 17 residues. CDR3 DNA: TGTGCCAGCAGCTTGGGACTTCTAGCGGGAGTCTCCAATGAGCAGTTCTTC. Amino acid sequence: CASSLGLLAGVSNEQFF.

This clone was found once. This chain joins TRBV5-1 and TRBJ2-4; a weak D match, TRBD1 (5 bases). Germline CDR1 reads SGHRS; CDR2 reads YFSETQ. This CDR3 region has 17 residues. Deletions cut 4 bases from V and 0 bases from J, with 17 bases between. The CDR3 bases are TGCGCCAGCAGCGAGGCGACAGACTCTTTAGCCAAAAACATTCAGTACTTC. This sequence encodes CASSEATDSLAKNIQYF. The full variable domain, with the rest looked up from reference TRBV5-1 and TRBJ2-4, is KAGVTQTPRYLIKTRGQQVTLSCSPISGHRSVSWYQQTPGQGLQFLFEYFSETQRNKGNFPGRFSGRQFSNSRSEMNVSTLELGDSALYLCASSEATDSLAKNIQYFGAGTRLSVL.

The CDR3 is CASSPIQGGNYGYTF. In nucleotides, the CDR3 is TGTGCCAGCTCACCTATTCAGGGAGGTAACTATGGCTACACCTTC. This chain links TRBV18 with TRBJ1-2, with a tentative D call TRBD1 (5 bases). Germline loops: CDR1 KGHSH, CDR2 LQKENI. The CDR3 sequence is 15 residues long. V gave up 3 bases and J gave up 1 base, with 12 bases separating them.

This sequence joins TRBV28 and TRBJ2-7; D remains ambiguous. This CDR3 comprises 15 residues. The germline V gene has CDR1 MDHEN and CDR2 SYDVKM. Trimming cost V 3 bases and J 1 base, with 13 bases left between them. The CDR3 is CASSFLFGGSYEQYF. CDR3 nucleotide sequence: TGTGCCAGCAGTTTCCTATTTGGCGGATCCTACGAGCAGTACTTC.

Remarks on this clone: Other DNA sequences in this sample translate to the same CDR3. J is TRBJ2-7 and V is TRBV5-4; no clear D. V was clipped by 0 bases and J by 0 bases, with 7 bases between them. The CDR3 covers 14 residues. The germline CDR1 and CDR2 sequences are SGHNT and YYREEE (reference sequence). The CDR3 sequence: CASSLELASYEQYF. CDR3 nucleotides: TGTGCCAGCAGCTTGGAGCTCGCCTCCTACGAGCAGTACTTC.

The chain uses TRBV9 and TRBJ2-1; the match to TRBD2 covers 8 bases. The CDR3 extends over 15 amino acids. Losses at the gene ends were 4 bases for V and 1 base for J; bases not matched to a gene: 4. Germline CDR1 and CDR2: SGDLS and YYNGEE. The CDR3 bases are TGTGCCAGCAGCCTAGCGGGTGCTTCCTACAATGAGCAGTTCTTC. It specifies CASSLAGASYNEQFF.

CDR3 loop: CASRETGGQQFF. The CDR3 DNA reads as TGTGCCAGCAGAGAGACAGGGGGTCAGCAGTTCTTC. This sequence joins TRBV6-1 and TRBJ2-1; 9 nucleotides match TRBD1. There are 12 residues in the CDR3. The germline V gene encodes CDR1 MNHNS and CDR2 SASEGT. The junction had 5 bases not matched to a gene; V was cut back by 6 bases and J by 11 bases.

The chain is built from TRBV18 and TRBJ1-2, with D perhaps matching TRBD1 (6 bases). This CDR3 has 12 amino acids. The V gene lost 6 bases and the J gene lost 7 bases, with 12 bases spanning the gap. The germline gives CDR1 KGHSH, CDR2 LQKENI. CDR3 sequence (DNA): TGTGCCAGCTCCCGGGGGCGCGGTGGCTACACCTTC. Translation: CASSRGRGGYTF.

The CDR3 DNA sequence: TGTGCCAGCAGCTTAGGGCCAGGGGGAACAGATACGCAGTATTTT. Protein: CASSLGPGGTDTQYF. The V gene is TRBV7-2, the J gene TRBJ2-3; the match to TRBD1 covers 7 bases. After removal of 1 base from V and 3 bases from J, the junction contained 4 bases not matched to a gene. In germline, CDR1 is SGHTA, CDR2 FQGNSA. This CDR3 contains 15 residues.

The V call is TRBV7-2, the J call TRBJ1-5; TRBD1 matches at 10 bases. From germline, CDR1 is SGHTA and CDR2 FQGNSA. Unmatched junction bases numbered 12, after V lost 4 bases and J lost 0 bases. The CDR3 is 19 amino acids. CDR3 residues: CASSSRGGQGSTSNQPQHF. The CDR3 DNA sequence: TGTGCCAGCAGCTCGAGGGGGGGACAGGGGTCGACTAGCAATCAGCCCCAGCATTTT.